This T cell receptor beta chain originates from a study of shared clonotypes between healthy human individuals. Study background: Each donor contributed plates that comprised three CD4 naive, three CD4 memory, two CD8 naive and one CD8 memory.

Generated by immunoSEQ multiplex PCR, the TCRdb table keeps only in-frame clones and is missing some. This sample carries around 600,000 clones, approximately 97% of them seen once, and the ten largest clones take 0.045% to 0.06%. This CDR3 spans 15 amino acids. V lost 6 bases and J lost 0, with 11 bases in between. CDR1 is MDHEN and CDR2 is SYDVKM in the germline V gene. The chain combines TRBV28 with TRBJ2-2; D unclear. Material: naive CD4+ T cells sorted from blood. Subset defined: CD45RA+ positively selected. The sequence was collected from a young woman in good health. CDR3 protein: CASRPRAPNTGELFF. As DNA, the CDR3 is TGTGCCAGCAGGCCGAGAGCACCGAACACCGGGGAGCTGTTTTTT.